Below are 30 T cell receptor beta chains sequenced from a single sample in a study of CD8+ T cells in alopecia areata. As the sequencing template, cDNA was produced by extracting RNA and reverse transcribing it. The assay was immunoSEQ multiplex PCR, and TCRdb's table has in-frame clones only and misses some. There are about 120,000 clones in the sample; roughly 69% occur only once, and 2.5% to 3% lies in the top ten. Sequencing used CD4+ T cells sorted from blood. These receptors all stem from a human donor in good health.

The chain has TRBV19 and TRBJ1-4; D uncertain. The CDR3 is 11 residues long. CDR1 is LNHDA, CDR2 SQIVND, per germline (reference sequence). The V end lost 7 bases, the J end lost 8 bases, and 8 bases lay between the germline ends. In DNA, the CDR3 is TGTGCCAGTACCCAAAGGGAAAAACTGTTTTTT. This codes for CASTQREKLFF.

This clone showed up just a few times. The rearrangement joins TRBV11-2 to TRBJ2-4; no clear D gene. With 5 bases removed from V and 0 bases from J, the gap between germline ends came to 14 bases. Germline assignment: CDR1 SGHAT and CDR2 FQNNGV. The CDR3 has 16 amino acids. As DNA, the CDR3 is TGTGCCAGCAGCCCTTCGTGGCTGGTAGCCAAAAACATTCAGTACTTC. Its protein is CASSPSWLVAKNIQYF.

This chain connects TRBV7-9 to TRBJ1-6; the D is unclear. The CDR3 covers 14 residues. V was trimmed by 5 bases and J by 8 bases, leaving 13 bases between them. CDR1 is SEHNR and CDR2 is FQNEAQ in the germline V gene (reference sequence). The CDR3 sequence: CASSLDTGYSPLHF. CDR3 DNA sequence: TGTGCCAGCAGCCTTGACACGGGATATTCACCCCTCCACTTT.

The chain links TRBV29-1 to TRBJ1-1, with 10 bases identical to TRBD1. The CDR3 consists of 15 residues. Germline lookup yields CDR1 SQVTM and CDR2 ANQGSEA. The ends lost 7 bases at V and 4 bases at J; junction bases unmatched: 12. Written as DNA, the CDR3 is TGCAGCGCCCGAGGACAGGGGGTGAAGGGCACTGAAGCTTTCTTT. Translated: CSARGQGVKGTEAFF.

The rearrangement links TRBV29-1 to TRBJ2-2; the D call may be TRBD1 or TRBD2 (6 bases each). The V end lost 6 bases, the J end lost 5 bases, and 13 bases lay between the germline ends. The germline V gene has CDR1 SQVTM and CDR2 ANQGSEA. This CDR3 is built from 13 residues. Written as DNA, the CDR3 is TGCAGCGTGGGGGGACACAGAACCGGGGAGCTGTTTTTT. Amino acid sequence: CSVGGHRTGELFF.

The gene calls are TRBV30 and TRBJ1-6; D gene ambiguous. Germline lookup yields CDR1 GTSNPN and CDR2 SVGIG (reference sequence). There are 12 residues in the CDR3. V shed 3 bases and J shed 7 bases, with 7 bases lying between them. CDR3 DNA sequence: TGTGCCTGGAGACTCCCCAATTCACCCCTCCACTTT. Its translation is CAWRLPNSPLHF.

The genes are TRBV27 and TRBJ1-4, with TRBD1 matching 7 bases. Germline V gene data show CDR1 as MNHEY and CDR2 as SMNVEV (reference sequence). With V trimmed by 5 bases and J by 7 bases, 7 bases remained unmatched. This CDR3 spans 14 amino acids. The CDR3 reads CASSGRGFTEKLFF. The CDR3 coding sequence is TGTGCCAGCAGTGGCAGGGGGTTCACTGAAAAACTGTTTTTT.

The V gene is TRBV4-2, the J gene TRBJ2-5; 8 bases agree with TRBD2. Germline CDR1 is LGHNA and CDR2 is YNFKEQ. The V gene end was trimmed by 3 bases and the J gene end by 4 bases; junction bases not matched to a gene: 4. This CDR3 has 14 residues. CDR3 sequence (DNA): TGTGCCAGCAGCCAGCCGGGGGGGTCAGAGACCCAGTACTTC. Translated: CASSQPGGSETQYF.

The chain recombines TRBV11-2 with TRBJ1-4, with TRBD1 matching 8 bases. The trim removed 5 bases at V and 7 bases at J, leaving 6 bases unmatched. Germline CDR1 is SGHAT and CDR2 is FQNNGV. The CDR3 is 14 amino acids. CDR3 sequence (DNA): TGTGCCAGCAGCAAAGGACAGGGCCCTGAAAAACTGTTTTTT. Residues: CASSKGQGPEKLFF.

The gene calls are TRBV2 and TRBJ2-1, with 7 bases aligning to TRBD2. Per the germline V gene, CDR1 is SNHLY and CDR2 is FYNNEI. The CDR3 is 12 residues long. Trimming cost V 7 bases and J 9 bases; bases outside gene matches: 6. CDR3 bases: TGTGCCAGCATGGCTAGCGGCGGTGAGCAGTTCTTC. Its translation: CASMASGGEQFF.

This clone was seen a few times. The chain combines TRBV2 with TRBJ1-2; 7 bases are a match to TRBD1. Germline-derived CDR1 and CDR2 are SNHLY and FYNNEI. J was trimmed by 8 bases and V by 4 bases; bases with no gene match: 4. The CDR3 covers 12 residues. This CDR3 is CASSGDSRGYTF. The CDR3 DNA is TGTGCCAGCAGTGGGGACAGCAGGGGCTACACCTTC. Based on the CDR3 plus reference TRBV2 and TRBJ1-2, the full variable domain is EPEVTQTPSHQVTQMGQEVILRCVPISNHLYFYWYRQILGQKVEFLVSFYNNEISEKSEIFDDQFSVERPDGSNFTLKIRSTKLEDSAMYFCASSGDSRGYTFGSGTRLTVV.

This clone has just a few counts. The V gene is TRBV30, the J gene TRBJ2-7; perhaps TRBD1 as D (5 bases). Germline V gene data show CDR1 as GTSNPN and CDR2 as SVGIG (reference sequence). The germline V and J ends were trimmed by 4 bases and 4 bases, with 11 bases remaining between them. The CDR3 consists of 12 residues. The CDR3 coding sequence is TGTGCCTGGACCAAACAGGTTTACGAGCAGTACTTC. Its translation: CAWTKQVYEQYF.

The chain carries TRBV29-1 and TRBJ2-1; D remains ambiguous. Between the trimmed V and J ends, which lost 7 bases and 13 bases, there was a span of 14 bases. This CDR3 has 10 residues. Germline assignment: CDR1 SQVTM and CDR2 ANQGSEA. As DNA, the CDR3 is TGCAGCGCCTGGACCCACGGCCAGTTCTTC. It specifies CSAWTHGQFF.

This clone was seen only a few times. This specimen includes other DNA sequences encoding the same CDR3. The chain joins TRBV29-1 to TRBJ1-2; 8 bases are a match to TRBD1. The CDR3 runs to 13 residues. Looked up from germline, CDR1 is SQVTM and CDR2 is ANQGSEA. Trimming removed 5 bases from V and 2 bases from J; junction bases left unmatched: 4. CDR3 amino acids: CSVQGQGNYGYTF. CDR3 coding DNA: TGCAGCGTTCAAGGACAGGGCAACTATGGCTACACCTTC.

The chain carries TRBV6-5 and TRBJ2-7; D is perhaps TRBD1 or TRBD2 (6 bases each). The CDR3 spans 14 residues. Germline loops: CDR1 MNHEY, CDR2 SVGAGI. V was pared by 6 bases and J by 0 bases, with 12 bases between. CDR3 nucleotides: TGTGCCAGCAGACAAGGAGGGGGCTCCTACGAGCAGTACTTC. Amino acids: CASRQGGGSYEQYF.

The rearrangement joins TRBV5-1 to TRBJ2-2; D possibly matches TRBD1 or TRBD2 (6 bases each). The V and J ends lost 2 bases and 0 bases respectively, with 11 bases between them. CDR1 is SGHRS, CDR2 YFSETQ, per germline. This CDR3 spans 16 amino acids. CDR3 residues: CASSLGGSTNTGELFF. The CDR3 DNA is TGCGCCAGCAGCTTAGGGGGGTCCACGAACACCGGGGAGCTGTTTTTT.

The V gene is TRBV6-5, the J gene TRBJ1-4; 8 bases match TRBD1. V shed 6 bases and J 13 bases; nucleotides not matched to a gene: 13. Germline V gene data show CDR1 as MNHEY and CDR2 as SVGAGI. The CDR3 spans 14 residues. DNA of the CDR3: TGTGCCAGCAGCCAAGACAGGGGCGTAAAGATACTGTTTTTT. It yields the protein CASSQDRGVKILFF.

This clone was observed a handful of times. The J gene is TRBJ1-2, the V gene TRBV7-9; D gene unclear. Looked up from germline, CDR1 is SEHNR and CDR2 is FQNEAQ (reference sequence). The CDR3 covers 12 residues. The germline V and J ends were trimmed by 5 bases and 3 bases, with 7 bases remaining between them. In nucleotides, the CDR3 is TGTGCCAGCAGCCGGGCTTACTATGGCTACACCTTC. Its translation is CASSRAYYGYTF.

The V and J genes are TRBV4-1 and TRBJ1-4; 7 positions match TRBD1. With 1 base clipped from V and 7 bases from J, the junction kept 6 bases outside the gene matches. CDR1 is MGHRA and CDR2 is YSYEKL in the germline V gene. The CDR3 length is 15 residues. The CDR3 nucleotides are TGCGCCAGCAGCCAAGCGAGGGGGCCCGGTGAAAAACTGTTTTTT. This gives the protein CASSQARGPGEKLFF.

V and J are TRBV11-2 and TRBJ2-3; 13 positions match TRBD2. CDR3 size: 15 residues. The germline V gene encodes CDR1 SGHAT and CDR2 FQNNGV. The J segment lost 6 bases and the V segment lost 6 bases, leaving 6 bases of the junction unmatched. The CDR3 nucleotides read TGTGCCAGCAGGTATACTAGCGGGGGGGCCGATACGCAGTATTTT. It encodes CASRYTSGGADTQYF. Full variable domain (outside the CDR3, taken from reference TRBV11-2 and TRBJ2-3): EAGVAQSPRYKIIEKRQSVAFWCNPISGHATLYWYQQILGQGPKLLIQFQNNGVVDDSQLPKDRFSAERLKGVDSTLKIQPAKLEDSAVYLCASRYTSGGADTQYFGPGTRLTVL.

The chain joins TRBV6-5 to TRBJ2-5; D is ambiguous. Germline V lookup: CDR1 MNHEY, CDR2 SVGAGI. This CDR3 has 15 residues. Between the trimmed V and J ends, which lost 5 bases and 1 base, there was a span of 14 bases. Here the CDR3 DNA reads TGTGCCAGCAGTCGGAACTCGGGTTCCCAAGAGACCCAGTACTTC. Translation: CASSRNSGSQETQYF.

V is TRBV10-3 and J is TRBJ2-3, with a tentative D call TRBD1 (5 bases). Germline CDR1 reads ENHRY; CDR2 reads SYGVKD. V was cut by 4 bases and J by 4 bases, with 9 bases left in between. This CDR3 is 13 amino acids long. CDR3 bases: TGTGCCATCAGTGTGGCAGGGTCAGATACGCAGTATTTT. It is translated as CAISVAGSDTQYF.

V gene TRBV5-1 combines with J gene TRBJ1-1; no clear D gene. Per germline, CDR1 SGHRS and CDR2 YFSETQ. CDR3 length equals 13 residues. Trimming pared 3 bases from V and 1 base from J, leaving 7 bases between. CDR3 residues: CASSWNTNTEAFF. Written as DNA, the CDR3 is TGCGCCAGCAGCTGGAACACGAACACTGAAGCTTTCTTT.

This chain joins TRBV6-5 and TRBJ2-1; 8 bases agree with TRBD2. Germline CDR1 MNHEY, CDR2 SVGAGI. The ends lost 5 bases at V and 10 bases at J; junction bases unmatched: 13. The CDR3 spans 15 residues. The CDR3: CASSPLGLGTSEQFF. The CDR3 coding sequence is TGTGCCAGCAGTCCTTTGGGACTAGGTACCAGCGAGCAGTTCTTC.

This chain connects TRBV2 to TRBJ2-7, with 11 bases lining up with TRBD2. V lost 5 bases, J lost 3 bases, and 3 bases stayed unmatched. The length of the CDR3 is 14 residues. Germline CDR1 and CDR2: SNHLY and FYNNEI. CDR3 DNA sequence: TGTGCCAGCAGTTTAGCGGGGGGGAACTACGAGCAGTACTTC. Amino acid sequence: CASSLAGGNYEQYF.

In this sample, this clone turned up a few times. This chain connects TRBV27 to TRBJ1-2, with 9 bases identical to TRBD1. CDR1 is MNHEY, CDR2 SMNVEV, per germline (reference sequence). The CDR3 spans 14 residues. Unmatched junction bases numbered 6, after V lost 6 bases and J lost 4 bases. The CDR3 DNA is TGTGCCAGCAGCCAAGGACAGGGGCCCTATGGCTACACCTTC. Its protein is CASSQGQGPYGYTF.

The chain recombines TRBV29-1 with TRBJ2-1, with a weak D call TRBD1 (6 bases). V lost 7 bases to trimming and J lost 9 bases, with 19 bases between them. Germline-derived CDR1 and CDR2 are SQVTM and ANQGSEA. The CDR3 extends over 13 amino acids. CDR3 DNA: TGCAGCGCCAAGACAGGTGATGTGGGTGAGCAGTTCTTC. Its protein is CSAKTGDVGEQFF.

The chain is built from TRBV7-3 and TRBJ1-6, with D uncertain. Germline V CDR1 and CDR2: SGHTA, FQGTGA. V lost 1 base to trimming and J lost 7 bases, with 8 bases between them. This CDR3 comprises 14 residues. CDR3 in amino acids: CASSLSGPNSPLHF. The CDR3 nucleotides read TGTGCCAGCAGCTTAAGCGGGCCCAATTCACCCCTCCACTTT.

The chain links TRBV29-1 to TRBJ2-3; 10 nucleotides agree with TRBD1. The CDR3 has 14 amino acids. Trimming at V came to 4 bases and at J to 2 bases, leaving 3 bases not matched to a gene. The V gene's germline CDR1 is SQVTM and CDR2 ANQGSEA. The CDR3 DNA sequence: TGCAGCGTTGTTGGGACAGGGGACACAGATACGCAGTATTTT. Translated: CSVVGTGDTDTQYF.

The CDR3 coding sequence is TGTGCCTGGAGGGGGACAGGGCTTATGAACACTGAAGCTTTCTTT. This codes for CAWRGTGLMNTEAFF. The chain joins TRBV30 to TRBJ1-1, with TRBD1 identical over 9 bases. Per germline, CDR1 GTSNPN and CDR2 SVGIG (reference sequence). Trimming cost V 3 bases and J 0 bases; bases outside gene matches: 5. CDR3 length: 15 residues.